A selection of T cell receptor beta chains follows, all from one sample in a study of blood T cell repertoires in COVID-19. Clones were read by immunoSEQ multiplex PCR, and TCRdb kept only the in-frame ones, dropping some. The sample records about 77,000 clones, 88% being singletons. Sequencing was done on a sample of peripheral blood. Source of these receptors: an elderly woman with acute or convalescent COVID-19. Both conserved end residues are part of each CDR3. A D gene is named only where the DNA matches it firmly. Part of the rows lack a size; the others show once, few, many or a class for expanded clones.

J gene: TRBJ1-2
D gene: .
clone size: .
V gene: TRBV20-1
CDR3 protein: CSAPSGIRYTF
CDR3 DNA: TGCAGTGCCCCTTCGGGAATCCGCTACACCTTC

J gene: TRBJ2-3
D gene: TRBD2
clone size: .
V gene: TRBV19
CDR3 protein: CASSPGGRTDTQYF
CDR3 DNA: TGTGCCAGTAGTCCCGGGGGGAGGACAGATACGCAGTATTTT

J gene: TRBJ2-2
D gene: TRBD2
clone size: .
V gene: TRBV6-5
CDR3 protein: CASREGLAGGGELFF
CDR3 DNA: TGTGCCAGCAGGGAGGGACTAGCGGGAGGTGGGGAGCTGTTTTTT

J gene: TRBJ1-5
D gene: .
clone size: .
V gene: TRBV6-1
CDR3 protein: CASSEGTYIQPQHF
CDR3 DNA: TGTGCCAGCAGTGAAGGGACTTATATTCAGCCCCAGCATTTT

J gene: TRBJ2-3
D gene: TRBD1
clone size: once
V gene: TRBV24-1
CDR3 protein: CATSDDRVDTQYF
CDR3 DNA: TGTGCCACCAGTGATGACAGGGTAGATACGCAGTATTTT

J gene: TRBJ1-3
D gene: .
clone size: .
V gene: TRBV19
CDR3 protein: CASSARTVSGNTIYF
CDR3 DNA: TGTGCCAGTAGTGCACGGACAGTCTCTGGAAACACCATATATTTT

J gene: TRBJ1-5
D gene: .
clone size: few
V gene: TRBV7-2
CDR3 protein: CASSLVEAGNQPQHF
CDR3 DNA: TGTGCCAGCAGCTTAGTGGAAGCGGGCAATCAGCCCCAGCATTTT

J gene: TRBJ1-2
D gene: .
clone size: .
V gene: TRBV4-3
CDR3 protein: CASCRADYTF
CDR3 DNA: TGCGCCAGCTGCCGCGCGGACTACACCTTC

J gene: TRBJ1-3
D gene: TRBD1
clone size: .
V gene: TRBV5-5
CDR3 protein: CASSPTGTSGNTIYF
CDR3 DNA: TGTGCCAGCAGCCCGACAGGGACTTCTGGAAACACCATATATTTT

J gene: TRBJ2-1
D gene: .
clone size: .
V gene: TRBV6-6
CDR3 protein: CASSGLRRGTDDEQFF
CDR3 DNA: TGTGCCAGCAGCGGACTCCGCCGGGGAACAGACGATGAGCAGTTCTTC

J gene: TRBJ1-1
D gene: .
clone size: .
V gene: TRBV4-2
CDR3 protein: CASSPLIEGLEAFF
CDR3 DNA: TGTGCCAGCAGCCCTCTGATCGAGGGTCTTGAAGCTTTCTTT

J gene: TRBJ1-2
D gene: .
clone size: .
V gene: TRBV5-4
CDR3 protein: CASSPPGPWSGYTF
CDR3 DNA: TGTGCCAGCAGCCCGCCGGGTCCTTGGTCTGGCTACACCTTC

J gene: TRBJ2-5
D gene: TRBD2
clone size: .
V gene: TRBV14
CDR3 protein: CASSLRAGGLETQYF
CDR3 DNA: TGTGCCAGCAGCCTACGGGCGGGGGGACTGGAGACCCAGTACTTC

J gene: TRBJ2-7
D gene: TRBD1
clone size: .
V gene: TRBV5-8
CDR3 protein: CASHRGVYEQYF
CDR3 DNA: TGTGCCAGCCACAGGGGGGTCTACGAGCAGTACTTC

J gene: TRBJ2-3
D gene: TRBD2
clone size: once
V gene: TRBV2
CDR3 protein: CASSTQRDSTDTQYF
CDR3 DNA: TGTGCCAGCAGCACGCAGCGGGATTCCACAGATACGCAGTATTTT

J gene: TRBJ2-7
D gene: TRBD1
clone size: .
V gene: TRBV5-6
CDR3 protein: CASSLGPPGQIYEQYF
CDR3 DNA: TGTGCCAGCAGCTTGGGGCCTCCGGGACAGATATACGAGCAGTACTTC

J gene: TRBJ2-7
D gene: TRBD1
clone size: .
V gene: TRBV27
CDR3 protein: CASSIGTGDEQYF
CDR3 DNA: TGTGCCAGCAGTATTGGGACAGGGGACGAGCAGTACTTC

J gene: TRBJ2-2
D gene: .
clone size: .
V gene: TRBV6-5
CDR3 protein: CASRRLDWGTGELFF
CDR3 DNA: TGTGCCAGCAGGCGACTAGATTGGGGCACCGGGGAGCTGTTTTTT

J gene: TRBJ1-2
D gene: TRBD1
clone size: .
V gene: TRBV6-5
CDR3 protein: CASSRRTGPYYGYTF
CDR3 DNA: TGTGCCAGCAGTCGTAGGACAGGGCCCTACTATGGCTACACCTTC

J gene: TRBJ1-2
D gene: .
clone size: .
V gene: TRBV9
CDR3 protein: CASSVRQSYGYTF
CDR3 DNA: TGTGCCAGCAGCGTGAGACAGTCATATGGCTACACCTTC

J gene: TRBJ2-3
D gene: .
clone size: .
V gene: TRBV3-1/TRBV3-2
CDR3 protein: CASSVRDTQYF
CDR3 DNA: TGTGCCAGCAGCGTCCGAGATACGCAGTATTTT

J gene: TRBJ1-6
D gene: TRBD1
clone size: .
V gene: TRBV4-1
CDR3 protein: CASSPRQGQGSPLHF
CDR3 DNA: TGCGCCAGCAGCCCTCGACAGGGGCAAGGGTCACCCCTCCACTTT

J gene: TRBJ2-5
D gene: TRBD2
clone size: .
V gene: TRBV30
CDR3 protein: CAWSRRGGAGETQYF
CDR3 DNA: TGTGCCTGGAGTAGGCGCGGGGGGGCTGGGGAGACCCAGTACTTC

J gene: TRBJ2-2
D gene: .
clone size: .
V gene: TRBV5-1
CDR3 protein: CASSLPSNTGELFF
CDR3 DNA: TGCGCCAGCAGCTTGCCGAGTAACACCGGGGAGCTGTTTTTT

J gene: TRBJ1-1
D gene: TRBD1
clone size: .
V gene: TRBV5-1
CDR3 protein: CASSWGDRGYTEAFF
CDR3 DNA: TGCGCCAGCAGCTGGGGGGACAGGGGATACACTGAAGCTTTCTTT

J gene: TRBJ1-2
D gene: TRBD1
clone size: .
V gene: TRBV27
CDR3 protein: CASSFGTGYGYTF
CDR3 DNA: TGTGCCAGCAGTTTTGGGACAGGGTATGGCTACACCTTC

J gene: TRBJ1-2
D gene: TRBD1
clone size: .
V gene: TRBV27
CDR3 protein: CASSPRGLDGYTF
CDR3 DNA: TGTGCCAGCAGTCCCAGGGGGCTGGATGGCTACACCTTC

J gene: TRBJ1-2
D gene: .
clone size: .
V gene: TRBV18
CDR3 protein: CASTKDSPNYGYTF
CDR3 DNA: TGTGCCAGCACTAAGGACAGTCCTAACTATGGCTACACCTTC

J gene: TRBJ2-3
D gene: TRBD2
clone size: .
V gene: TRBV19
CDR3 protein: CASSTSGGSDTQYF
CDR3 DNA: TGTGCCAGTAGCACTAGCGGGGGGTCAGATACGCAGTATTTT

J gene: TRBJ1-4
D gene: .
clone size: .
V gene: TRBV18
CDR3 protein: CASSPNGRNEKLFF
CDR3 DNA: TGTGCCAGCTCACCAAACGGGAGGAATGAAAAACTGTTTTTT

J gene: TRBJ2-7
D gene: TRBD1
clone size: .
V gene: TRBV7-3
CDR3 protein: CASSLTGQGEHYEQYF
CDR3 DNA: TGTGCCAGCAGCTTAACGGGACAGGGGGAACACTACGAGCAGTACTTC

J gene: TRBJ1-2
D gene: TRBD1
clone size: .
V gene: TRBV19
CDR3 protein: CASSIRQGGYTF
CDR3 DNA: TGTGCCAGTAGTATAAGACAGGGTGGCTACACCTTC

J gene: TRBJ2-7
D gene: .
clone size: .
V gene: TRBV7-2
CDR3 protein: CASSKQWGTQTYEQYF
CDR3 DNA: TGTGCCAGCAGCAAGCAGTGGGGGACACAGACTTACGAGCAGTACTTC

J gene: TRBJ1-5
D gene: TRBD1
clone size: .
V gene: TRBV19
CDR3 protein: CASSPRQGYRQPQHF
CDR3 DNA: TGTGCCAGTAGTCCGCGACAGGGTTATCGCCAGCCCCAGCATTTT

J gene: TRBJ1-1
D gene: .
clone size: .
V gene: TRBV5-1
CDR3 protein: CASSFASSGTEAFF
CDR3 DNA: TGCGCCAGCAGCTTCGCCAGCTCGGGGACTGAAGCTTTCTTT

J gene: TRBJ1-1
D gene: TRBD1
clone size: .
V gene: TRBV18
CDR3 protein: CASSPEKTGATEAFF
CDR3 DNA: TGTGCCAGCTCACCCGAGAAGACAGGGGCCACTGAAGCTTTCTTT

J gene: TRBJ2-3
D gene: TRBD2
clone size: .
V gene: TRBV5-6
CDR3 protein: CASSLAGGPTDTQYF
CDR3 DNA: TGTGCCAGCAGCTTAGCGGGAGGGCCCACAGATACGCAGTATTTT

J gene: TRBJ1-2
D gene: TRBD1
clone size: .
V gene: TRBV7-2
CDR3 protein: CASSPRDRLYGYTF
CDR3 DNA: TGTGCCAGCAGCCCTAGGGACAGATTGTATGGCTACACCTTC

J gene: TRBJ2-2
D gene: .
clone size: .
V gene: TRBV12-5
CDR3 protein: CASGLVLGTGELFF
CDR3 DNA: TGTGCTAGTGGTTTGGTACTAGGGACCGGGGAGCTGTTTTTT

J gene: TRBJ2-7
D gene: .
clone size: .
V gene: TRBV6-5
CDR3 protein: CASSYSYSSYEQYF
CDR3 DNA: TGTGCCAGCAGTTACTCCTACAGCTCCTACGAGCAGTACTTC

J gene: TRBJ2-7
D gene: .
clone size: few
V gene: TRBV6-5
CDR3 protein: CASIPTGDSYEQYF
CDR3 DNA: TGTGCCAGCATCCCGACAGGAGACTCCTACGAGCAGTACTTC

J gene: TRBJ2-5
D gene: TRBD2
clone size: .
V gene: TRBV6-5
CDR3 protein: CASRTGGAEEETQYF
CDR3 DNA: TGTGCCAGCAGGACCGGGGGGGCGGAGGAAGAGACCCAGTACTTC

J gene: TRBJ2-3
D gene: TRBD2
clone size: .
V gene: TRBV30
CDR3 protein: CAWRGSGGAGTQYF
CDR3 DNA: TGTGCCTGGAGGGGGTCCGGGGGGGCCGGTACGCAGTATTTT

J gene: TRBJ2-3
D gene: .
clone size: .
V gene: TRBV2
CDR3 protein: CASRYRTSTDTQYF
CDR3 DNA: TGTGCCAGCAGATACAGAACTAGCACAGATACGCAGTATTTT

J gene: TRBJ1-6
D gene: TRBD1
clone size: once
V gene: TRBV6-5
CDR3 protein: CASSIDRGAPLHF
CDR3 DNA: TGTGCCAGCAGTATAGACAGGGGAGCACCCCTCCACTTT

J gene: TRBJ1-1
D gene: .
clone size: .
V gene: TRBV2
CDR3 protein: CASSPEIMNTEAFF
CDR3 DNA: TGTGCCAGCAGCCCAGAAATTATGAACACTGAAGCTTTCTTT

J gene: TRBJ1-2
D gene: TRBD1
clone size: .
V gene: TRBV18
CDR3 protein: CASSSGQPPNYGYTF
CDR3 DNA: TGTGCCAGCTCATCGGGACAGCCTCCTAACTATGGCTACACCTTC

J gene: TRBJ2-1
D gene: TRBD2
clone size: .
V gene: TRBV7-2
CDR3 protein: CASSGRASGGEFF
CDR3 DNA: TGTGCCAGCAGCGGGCGGGCTAGCGGGGGGGAGTTCTTC

J gene: TRBJ2-7
D gene: .
clone size: once
V gene: TRBV10-2
CDR3 protein: CATQLVGGRNEQYF
CDR3 DNA: TGCGCCACCCAGTTGGTTGGGGGCCGCAACGAGCAGTACTTC

J gene: TRBJ1-2
D gene: TRBD1
clone size: once
V gene: TRBV7-2
CDR3 protein: CASSPRTGAGYGYTF
CDR3 DNA: TGTGCCAGCAGCCCGAGGACAGGAGCAGGTTATGGCTACACCTTC

J gene: TRBJ2-5
D gene: TRBD2
clone size: .
V gene: TRBV25-1
CDR3 protein: CASSVLSGMETQYF
CDR3 DNA: TGTGCCAGCAGTGTCCTTAGCGGGATGGAGACCCAGTACTTC

J gene: TRBJ1-1
D gene: .
clone size: .
V gene: TRBV29-1
CDR3 protein: CSVVSGKNTEAFF
CDR3 DNA: TGCAGCGTTGTTTCAGGAAAGAACACTGAAGCTTTCTTT

J gene: TRBJ2-2
D gene: .
clone size: .
V gene: TRBV10-2
CDR3 protein: CASMRGNTGELFF
CDR3 DNA: TGCGCCAGCATGCGGGGGAACACCGGGGAGCTGTTTTTT

J gene: TRBJ2-1
D gene: TRBD2
clone size: .
V gene: TRBV30
CDR3 protein: CAWSGGAGGPGTYNEQFF
CDR3 DNA: TGTGCCTGGAGTGGAGGAGCGGGAGGGCCAGGGACCTACAATGAGCAGTTCTTC

J gene: TRBJ1-5
D gene: .
clone size: .
V gene: TRBV30
CDR3 protein: CAWSSGDNQPQHF
CDR3 DNA: TGTGCCTGGAGTTCAGGGGACAATCAGCCCCAGCATTTT

J gene: TRBJ2-1
D gene: .
clone size: .
V gene: TRBV2
CDR3 protein: CASSELVASDEQFF
CDR3 DNA: TGTGCCAGCAGTGAACTGGTAGCGTCGGATGAGCAGTTCTTC

J gene: TRBJ1-1
D gene: TRBD1
clone size: .
V gene: TRBV4-1
CDR3 protein: CASSSRQGITEAFF
CDR3 DNA: TGCGCCAGCAGCTCACGACAGGGTATTACTGAAGCTTTCTTT